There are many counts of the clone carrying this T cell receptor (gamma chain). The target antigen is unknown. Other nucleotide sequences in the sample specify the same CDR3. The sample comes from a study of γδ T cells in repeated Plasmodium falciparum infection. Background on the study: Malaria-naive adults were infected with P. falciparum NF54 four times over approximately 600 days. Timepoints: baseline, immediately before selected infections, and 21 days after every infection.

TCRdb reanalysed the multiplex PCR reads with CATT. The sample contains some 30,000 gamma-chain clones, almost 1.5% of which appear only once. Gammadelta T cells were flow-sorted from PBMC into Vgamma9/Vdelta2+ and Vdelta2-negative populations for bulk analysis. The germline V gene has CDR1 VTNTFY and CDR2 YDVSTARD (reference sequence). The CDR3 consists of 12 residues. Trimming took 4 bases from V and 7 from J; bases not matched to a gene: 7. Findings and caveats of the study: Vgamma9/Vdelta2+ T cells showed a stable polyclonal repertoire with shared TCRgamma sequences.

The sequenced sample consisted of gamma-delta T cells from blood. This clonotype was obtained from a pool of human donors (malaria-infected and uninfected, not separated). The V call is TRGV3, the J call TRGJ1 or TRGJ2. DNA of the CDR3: TGTGCCACCTGGGAGCGTGGGTATAAGAAACTCTTT. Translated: CATWERGYKKLF.